This TCR beta chain was captured in a study of tumor-infiltrating lymphocytes in localized non-small cell lung cancer. The method was immunoSEQ multiplex PCR; TCRdb's version includes in-frame clones alone and lacks a portion of them. The data contain some 10,000 clones, around 77% of them singletons. The TCR originated in a human donor with non-small cell lung cancer. Sequenced material: uninvolved lung tissue not adjacent to the tumor.

CDR3 sequence: CASSTNSGRAEKLFF. Here the CDR3 DNA reads TGTGCCAGCAGCACGAACTCGGGACGAGCGGAAAAACTGTTTTTT. The gene calls are TRBV5-4 and TRBJ1-4; D is possibly TRBD1 (5 bases). From germline, CDR1 is SGHNT and CDR2 YYREEE (reference sequence). CDR3 size: 15 residues. Trimming took off 4 bases at V and 8 bases at J, with 18 bases between the two ends. The complete variable domain, with remaining parts taken from reference TRBV5-4 and TRBJ1-4, reads ETGVTQSPTHLIKTRGQQVTLRCSSQSGHNTVSWYQQALGQGPQFIFQYYREEENGRGNFPPRFSGLQFPNYSSELNVNALELDDSALYLCASSTNSGRAEKLFFGSGTQLSVL.